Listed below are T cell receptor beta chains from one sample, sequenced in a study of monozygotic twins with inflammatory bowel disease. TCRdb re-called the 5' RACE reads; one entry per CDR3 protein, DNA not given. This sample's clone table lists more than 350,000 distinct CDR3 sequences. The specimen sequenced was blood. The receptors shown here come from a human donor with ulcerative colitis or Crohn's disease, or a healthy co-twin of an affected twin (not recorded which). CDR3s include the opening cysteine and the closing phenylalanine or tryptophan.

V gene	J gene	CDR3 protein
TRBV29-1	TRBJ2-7	CSVGTGRNYEQYF
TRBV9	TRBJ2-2	CASSVGGNWAGELFF
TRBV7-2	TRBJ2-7	CASSPYRDRALYEQYF
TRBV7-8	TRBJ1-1	CASSLGRVGPNTEAFF
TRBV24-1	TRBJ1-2	CATSDSGVYGYTF
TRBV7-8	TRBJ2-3	CASSFTSGVVDTQYF
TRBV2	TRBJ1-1	CASSETGRNTEAFF
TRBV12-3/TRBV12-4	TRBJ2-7	CASSYEQGDYEQYF
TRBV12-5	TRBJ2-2	CASGQRTENTGELFF
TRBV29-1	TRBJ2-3	CSVAQESTDTQYF
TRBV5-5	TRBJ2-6	CASSLVQGGGSGANVLTF
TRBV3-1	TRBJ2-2	CASSQDGTNTGELFF
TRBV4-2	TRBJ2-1	CASSQFTSGYNEQFF
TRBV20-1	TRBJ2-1	CSADRTSGDPLVDEQFF
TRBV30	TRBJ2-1	CAWSGPRNEQFF